A selection of T cell receptor beta chains follows, all from one sample in a study of cytomegalovirus exposure and HLA in healthy donors. Generated by immunoSEQ multiplex PCR, the TCRdb table keeps only in-frame clones and is missing some. Of about 180,000 clones listed, about three quarters were seen once; the top ten hold about 1.5%. The sequenced sample was PBMCs. The receptors originated from a man younger than 30 in good health and CMV-seronegative. Both conserved end residues are part of each CDR3. D genes are given only for firm matches. The size of a clone is reported for some rows only, either as once, few or many, or as a class for expanded clones.

d_call: -; clone_size: -; v_call: TRBV9; j_call: TRBJ2-4; cdr3_aa: CASSVDSRGNIQYF; cdr3_nt: TGTGCCAGCAGCGTAGACAGCCGCGGGAACATTCAGTACTTC
d_call: TRBD2; clone_size: -; v_call: TRBV5-6; j_call: TRBJ2-1; cdr3_aa: CASSSAGTSASGRFF; cdr3_nt: TGTGCCAGCAGCTCGGCCGGGACTAGCGCCTCTGGGCGGTTCTTC
d_call: -; clone_size: -; v_call: TRBV2; j_call: TRBJ1-2; cdr3_aa: CASRGTSYGYTF; cdr3_nt: TGTGCCAGCAGGGGGACATCCTATGGCTACACCTTC
d_call: -; clone_size: -; v_call: TRBV13; j_call: TRBJ2-7; cdr3_aa: CASSLPLHTYEQYF; cdr3_nt: TGTGCCAGCAGCTTACCACTACATACCTACGAGCAGTACTTC
d_call: TRBD1; clone_size: -; v_call: TRBV7-8; j_call: TRBJ1-2; cdr3_aa: CASSFPGQGSGYTF; cdr3_nt: TGTGCCAGCAGCTTCCCGGGACAGGGGTCTGGCTACACCTTC
d_call: TRBD1; clone_size: few; v_call: TRBV25-1; j_call: TRBJ2-3; cdr3_aa: CASSARTGREDTQYF; cdr3_nt: TGTGCCAGCAGTGCCCGGACAGGAAGAGAGGATACGCAGTATTTT
d_call: TRBD2; clone_size: few; v_call: TRBV11-2; j_call: TRBJ2-7; cdr3_aa: CASRVAGDISYEQYF; cdr3_nt: TGTGCCAGCAGAGTAGCGGGTGATATCTCCTACGAGCAGTACTTC
d_call: -; clone_size: -; v_call: TRBV19; j_call: TRBJ1-5; cdr3_aa: CASSIQDQPQHF; cdr3_nt: TGTGCCAGTAGTATACAGGATCAGCCCCAGCATTTT
d_call: -; clone_size: -; v_call: TRBV27; j_call: TRBJ1-3; cdr3_aa: CASSRLSSGNTIYF; cdr3_nt: TGTGCCAGCAGCCGACTGAGCTCTGGAAACACCATATATTTT
d_call: -; clone_size: -; v_call: TRBV11-2; j_call: TRBJ1-6; cdr3_aa: CASSLVAAGIPYNSPLHF; cdr3_nt: TGTGCCAGCAGCTTAGTGGCGGCAGGGATCCCCTATAATTCACCCCTCCACTTT
d_call: -; clone_size: -; v_call: TRBV28; j_call: TRBJ2-1; cdr3_aa: CASSRIGGYSDEQFF; cdr3_nt: TGTGCCAGCAGCCGTATAGGCGGGTACTCTGATGAGCAGTTCTTC
d_call: -; clone_size: -; v_call: TRBV6-6; j_call: TRBJ2-2; cdr3_aa: CASIGLLLTGELFF; cdr3_nt: TGTGCCAGCATAGGACTACTCCTGACCGGGGAGCTGTTTTTT
d_call: -; clone_size: -; v_call: TRBV5-1; j_call: TRBJ2-5; cdr3_aa: CAGSLVAGAMGETQYF; cdr3_nt: TGCGCCGGCAGCTTGGTAGCAGGGGCCATGGGAGAGACCCAGTACTTC
d_call: TRBD2; clone_size: -; v_call: TRBV7-9; j_call: TRBJ2-1; cdr3_aa: CASSPTTGTSGDYNEQFF; cdr3_nt: TGTGCCAGCAGCCCAACCACCGGGACTAGCGGGGACTACAATGAGCAGTTCTTC
d_call: -; clone_size: -; v_call: TRBV7-2; j_call: TRBJ1-1; cdr3_aa: CASSLIEAFF; cdr3_nt: TGTGCCAGCAGCTTAATAGAAGCTTTCTTT
d_call: -; clone_size: -; v_call: TRBV19; j_call: TRBJ2-1; cdr3_aa: CASSIGTGDNEQFF; cdr3_nt: TGTGCCAGTAGTATAGGGACGGGAGACAATGAGCAGTTCTTC
d_call: -; clone_size: few; v_call: TRBV6-5; j_call: TRBJ1-1; cdr3_aa: CASSYGGGRGTEAFF; cdr3_nt: TGTGCCAGCAGTTACGGGGGCGGGCGGGGGACTGAAGCTTTCTTT
d_call: -; clone_size: few; v_call: TRBV9; j_call: TRBJ2-2; cdr3_aa: CASSVGGDHTGELFF; cdr3_nt: TGTGCCAGCAGCGTAGGGGGGGACCACACCGGGGAGCTGTTTTTT
d_call: -; clone_size: -; v_call: TRBV5-1; j_call: TRBJ1-6; cdr3_aa: CASSPGGRDQTPLHF; cdr3_nt: TGCGCCAGCAGCCCGGGGGGGAGGGACCAGACACCCCTCCACTTT
d_call: -; clone_size: once; v_call: TRBV7-8; j_call: TRBJ2-1; cdr3_aa: CASSLRSLGSYNEQFF; cdr3_nt: TGTGCCAGCAGCTTACGGTCACTAGGCTCCTACAATGAGCAGTTCTTC
d_call: -; clone_size: few; v_call: TRBV6-5; j_call: TRBJ1-1; cdr3_aa: CASSPGTEAFF; cdr3_nt: TGTGCCAGCAGCCCGGGGACTGAAGCTTTCTTT
d_call: TRBD2; clone_size: -; v_call: TRBV2; j_call: TRBJ2-1; cdr3_aa: CASSAKLAGGDNEQFF; cdr3_nt: TGTGCCAGCAGTGCTAAACTAGCGGGAGGCGACAATGAGCAGTTCTTC
d_call: -; clone_size: -; v_call: TRBV5-4; j_call: TRBJ2-3; cdr3_aa: CASSLAGPDTQYF; cdr3_nt: TGTGCCAGCAGCTTGGCAGGGCCAGATACGCAGTATTTT
d_call: TRBD1; clone_size: few; v_call: TRBV6-5; j_call: TRBJ2-2; cdr3_aa: CASSSGTDTGELFF; cdr3_nt: TGTGCCAGCAGTTCCGGGACAGACACCGGGGAGCTGTTTTTT
d_call: TRBD1; clone_size: -; v_call: TRBV5-1; j_call: TRBJ1-4; cdr3_aa: CASSPTRTGYGSNEKLFF; cdr3_nt: TGCGCCAGCAGCCCCACCAGGACAGGGTATGGATCTAATGAAAAACTGTTTTTT
d_call: TRBD2; clone_size: -; v_call: TRBV28; j_call: TRBJ2-7; cdr3_aa: CASSLSSSGRYEQYF; cdr3_nt: TGTGCCAGCAGTTTATCTTCTAGCGGGAGGTACGAGCAGTACTTC
d_call: -; clone_size: -; v_call: TRBV5-4; j_call: TRBJ2-1; cdr3_aa: CASSLAGRNTGDEQFF; cdr3_nt: TGTGCCAGCAGTCTCGCCGGGAGAAACACGGGCGATGAGCAGTTCTTC
d_call: TRBD1; clone_size: -; v_call: TRBV15; j_call: TRBJ2-6; cdr3_aa: CATKTGSGANVLTF; cdr3_nt: TGTGCCACCAAGACAGGGTCTGGGGCCAACGTCCTGACTTTC
d_call: TRBD2; clone_size: -; v_call: TRBV6-1; j_call: TRBJ2-1; cdr3_aa: CASSEQAGGYNEQFF; cdr3_nt: TGTGCCAGCAGTGAACAAGCGGGAGGCTACAATGAGCAGTTCTTC
d_call: TRBD1; clone_size: -; v_call: TRBV6-5; j_call: TRBJ1-4; cdr3_aa: CASRTTGGGEKLFF; cdr3_nt: TGTGCCAGCAGGACGACAGGGGGCGGTGAAAAACTGTTTTTT
d_call: TRBD1; clone_size: -; v_call: TRBV6-4; j_call: TRBJ2-2; cdr3_aa: CASSEQGTGELFF; cdr3_nt: TGTGCCAGCAGTGAACAGGGGACCGGGGAGCTGTTTTTT
d_call: -; clone_size: -; v_call: TRBV19; j_call: TRBJ2-1; cdr3_aa: CASKSGADNEQFF; cdr3_nt: TGTGCCAGTAAATCAGGGGCGGACAATGAGCAGTTCTTC
d_call: -; clone_size: -; v_call: TRBV27; j_call: TRBJ1-5; cdr3_aa: CASSFFPNSNQPQHF; cdr3_nt: TGTGCCAGCAGTTTTTTCCCCAATAGCAATCAGCCCCAGCATTTT
d_call: -; clone_size: -; v_call: TRBV10-3; j_call: TRBJ2-2; cdr3_aa: CATGYRAAGAGELFF; cdr3_nt: TGTGCCACAGGATACCGGGCAGCCGGGGCCGGGGAGCTGTTTTTT
d_call: -; clone_size: -; v_call: TRBV11-2; j_call: TRBJ2-7; cdr3_aa: CASSLTPSGPGLEQYF; cdr3_nt: TGTGCCAGCAGCCTAACCCCGAGCGGGCCTGGTCTCGAGCAGTACTTC
d_call: -; clone_size: -; v_call: TRBV18; j_call: TRBJ1-1; cdr3_aa: CASSPGLQNTEAFF; cdr3_nt: TGTGCCAGCTCACCGGGACTACAGAACACTGAAGCTTTCTTT
d_call: -; clone_size: once; v_call: TRBV30; j_call: TRBJ1-5; cdr3_aa: CAWGGANQPQHF; cdr3_nt: TGTGCCTGGGGGGGGGCGAATCAGCCCCAGCATTTT
d_call: -; clone_size: -; v_call: TRBV11-2; j_call: TRBJ2-3; cdr3_aa: CASGERDYPYGDTQYF; cdr3_nt: TGTGCCAGCGGGGAGCGTGACTACCCCTACGGTGATACGCAGTATTTT
d_call: TRBD1; clone_size: once; v_call: TRBV5-1; j_call: TRBJ1-4; cdr3_aa: CASSLAGTGGNEKLFF; cdr3_nt: TGCGCCAGCAGCTTGGCGGGGACAGGGGGGAATGAAAAACTGTTTTTT
d_call: -; clone_size: -; v_call: TRBV19; j_call: TRBJ1-5; cdr3_aa: CASSIIEGQPQHF; cdr3_nt: TGTGCCAGTAGTATAATCGAGGGCCAGCCCCAGCATTTT